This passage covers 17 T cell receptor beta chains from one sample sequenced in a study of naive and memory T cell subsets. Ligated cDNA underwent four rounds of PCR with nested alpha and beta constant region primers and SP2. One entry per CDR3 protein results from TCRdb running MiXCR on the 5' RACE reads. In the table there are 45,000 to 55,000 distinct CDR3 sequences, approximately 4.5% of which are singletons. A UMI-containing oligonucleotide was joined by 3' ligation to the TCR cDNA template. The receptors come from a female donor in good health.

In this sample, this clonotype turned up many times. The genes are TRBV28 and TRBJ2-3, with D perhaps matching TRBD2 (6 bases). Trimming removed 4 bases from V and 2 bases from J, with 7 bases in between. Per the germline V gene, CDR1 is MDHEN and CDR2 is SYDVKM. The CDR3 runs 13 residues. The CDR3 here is CASSSDYTDTQYF. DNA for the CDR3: TGTGCCAGCAGTTCGGACTACACAGATACGCAGTATTTT.

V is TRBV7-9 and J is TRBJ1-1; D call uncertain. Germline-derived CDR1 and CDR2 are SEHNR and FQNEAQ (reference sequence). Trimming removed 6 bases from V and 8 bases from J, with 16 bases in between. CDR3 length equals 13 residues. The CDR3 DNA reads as TGTGCCAGCAGTAGTCGACGTGCCGGGGAAGCTTTCTTT. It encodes CASSSRRAGEAFF.

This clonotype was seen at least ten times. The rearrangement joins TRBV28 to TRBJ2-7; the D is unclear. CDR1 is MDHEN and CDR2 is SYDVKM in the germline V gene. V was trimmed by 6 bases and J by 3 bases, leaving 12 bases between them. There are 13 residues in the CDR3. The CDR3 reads CASSQTPRYEQYF. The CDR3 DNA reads TGTGCCAGCAGCCAAACTCCTCGCTACGAGCAGTACTTC.

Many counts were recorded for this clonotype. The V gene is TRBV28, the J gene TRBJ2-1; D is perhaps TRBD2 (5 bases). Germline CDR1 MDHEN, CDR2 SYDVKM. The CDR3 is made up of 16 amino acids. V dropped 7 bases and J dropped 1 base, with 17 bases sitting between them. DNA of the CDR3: TGTGCCAGCACCATCACCAGCGGCACTTCCTACAATGAGCAGTTCTTC. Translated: CASTITSGTSYNEQFF.

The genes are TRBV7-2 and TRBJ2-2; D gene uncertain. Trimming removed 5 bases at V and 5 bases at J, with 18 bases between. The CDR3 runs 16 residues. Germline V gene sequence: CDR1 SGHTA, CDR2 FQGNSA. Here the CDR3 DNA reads TGTGCCAGCAGCCCGCCTACCTCCCGGTTAACCGGGGAGCTGTTTTTT. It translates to CASSPPTSRLTGELFF.

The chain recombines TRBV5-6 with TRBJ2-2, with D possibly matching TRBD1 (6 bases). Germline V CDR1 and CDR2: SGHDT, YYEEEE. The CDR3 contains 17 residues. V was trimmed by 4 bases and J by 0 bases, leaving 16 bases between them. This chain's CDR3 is CASSPMRGTPNTGELFF. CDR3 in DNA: TGTGCCAGCAGCCCGATGAGGGGGACACCGAACACCGGGGAGCTGTTTTTT. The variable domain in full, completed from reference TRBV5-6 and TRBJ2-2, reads DAGVTQSPTHLIKTRGQQVTLRCSPKSGHDTVSWYQQALGQGPQFIFQYYEEEERQRGNFPDRFSGHQFPNYSSELNVNALLLGDSALYLCASSPMRGTPNTGELFFGEGSRLTVL.

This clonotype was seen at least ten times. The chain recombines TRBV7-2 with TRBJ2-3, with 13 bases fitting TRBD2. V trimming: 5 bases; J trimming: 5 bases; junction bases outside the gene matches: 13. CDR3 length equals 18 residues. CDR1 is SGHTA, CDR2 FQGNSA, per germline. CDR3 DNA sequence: TGTGCCAGCAGCCACTTATTATCCGGACTAGCGGGAGAAGATACGCAGTATTTT. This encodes CASSHLLSGLAGEDTQYF.

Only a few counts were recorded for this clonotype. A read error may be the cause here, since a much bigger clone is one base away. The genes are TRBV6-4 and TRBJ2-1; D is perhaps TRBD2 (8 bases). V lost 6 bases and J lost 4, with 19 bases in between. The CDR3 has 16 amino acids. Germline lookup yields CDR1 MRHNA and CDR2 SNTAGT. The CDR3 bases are TGTGCCAGCAGCCGGGAGGGGGCTCCTCGTTACAATGAGCAGTTCTTC. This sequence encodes CASSREGAPRYNEQFF.

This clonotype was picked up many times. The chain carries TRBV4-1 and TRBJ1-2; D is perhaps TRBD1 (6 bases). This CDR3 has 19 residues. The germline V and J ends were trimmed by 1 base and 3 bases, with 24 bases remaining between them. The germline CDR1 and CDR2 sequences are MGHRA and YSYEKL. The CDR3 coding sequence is TGCGCCAGCAGCCAAGGGGCTTTAGGGACACCCTTCTTCTACTATGGCTACACCTTC. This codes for CASSQGALGTPFFYYGYTF.

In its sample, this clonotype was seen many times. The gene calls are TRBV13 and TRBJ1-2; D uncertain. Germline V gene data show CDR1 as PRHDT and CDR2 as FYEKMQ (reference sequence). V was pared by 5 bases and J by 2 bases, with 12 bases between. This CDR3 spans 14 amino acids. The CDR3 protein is CASSPAAANYGYTF. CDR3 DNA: TGTGCCAGCAGCCCGGCAGCAGCCAACTATGGCTACACCTTC.

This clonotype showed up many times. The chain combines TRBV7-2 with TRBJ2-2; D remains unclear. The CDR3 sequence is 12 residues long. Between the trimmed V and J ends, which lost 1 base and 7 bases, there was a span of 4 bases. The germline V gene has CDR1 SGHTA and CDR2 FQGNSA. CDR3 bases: TGTGCCAGCAGCTTAGAGATCGGGGAGCTGTTTTTT. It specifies CASSLEIGELFF. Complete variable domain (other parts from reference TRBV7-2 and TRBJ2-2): GAGVSQSPSNKVTEKGKDVELRCDPISGHTALYWYRQSLGQGLEFLIYFQGNSAPDKSGLPSDRFSAERTGGSVSTLTIQRTQQEDSAVYLCASSLEIGELFFGEGSRLTVL.

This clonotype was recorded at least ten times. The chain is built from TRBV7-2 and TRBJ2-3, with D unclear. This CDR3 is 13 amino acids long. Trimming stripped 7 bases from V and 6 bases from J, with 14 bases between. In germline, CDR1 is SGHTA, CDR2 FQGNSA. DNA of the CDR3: TGTGCCAGCACCCAAATAGGTTACGATACGCAGTATTTT. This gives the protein CASTQIGYDTQYF. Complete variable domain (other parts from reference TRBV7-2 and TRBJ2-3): GAGVSQSPSNKVTEKGKDVELRCDPISGHTALYWYRQSLGQGLEFLIYFQGNSAPDKSGLPSDRFSAERTGGSVSTLTIQRTQQEDSAVYLCASTQIGYDTQYFGPGTRLTVL.

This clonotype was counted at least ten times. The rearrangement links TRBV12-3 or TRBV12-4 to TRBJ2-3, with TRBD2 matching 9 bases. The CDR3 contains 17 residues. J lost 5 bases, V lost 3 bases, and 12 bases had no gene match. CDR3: CASSFGSGSVGRDTQYF. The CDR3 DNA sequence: TGTGCCAGCAGTTTCGGTAGCGGGAGCGTTGGTAGAGATACGCAGTATTTT.

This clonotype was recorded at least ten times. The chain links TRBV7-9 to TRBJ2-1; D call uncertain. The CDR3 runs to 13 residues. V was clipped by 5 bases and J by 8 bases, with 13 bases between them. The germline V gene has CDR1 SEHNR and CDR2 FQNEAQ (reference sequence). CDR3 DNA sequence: TGTGCCAGCAGCCCAACCCTAAGGGATGAGCAGTTCTTC. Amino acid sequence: CASSPTLRDEQFF.

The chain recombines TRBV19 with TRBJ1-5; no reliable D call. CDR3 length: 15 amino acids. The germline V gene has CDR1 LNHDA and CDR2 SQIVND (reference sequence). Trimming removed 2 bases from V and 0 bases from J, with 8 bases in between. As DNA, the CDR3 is TGTGCCAGTAGTATAACGGCCCCTAGCAATCAGCCCCAGCATTTT. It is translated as CASSITAPSNQPQHF.

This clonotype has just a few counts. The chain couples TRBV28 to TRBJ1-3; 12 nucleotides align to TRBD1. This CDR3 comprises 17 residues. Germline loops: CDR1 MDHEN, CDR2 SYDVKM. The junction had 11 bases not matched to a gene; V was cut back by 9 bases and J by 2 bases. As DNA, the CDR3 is TGTGCCAGAGGGATCCCGGGACAGGGGGCAACTGGAAACACCATATATTTT. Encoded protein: CARGIPGQGATGNTIYF.

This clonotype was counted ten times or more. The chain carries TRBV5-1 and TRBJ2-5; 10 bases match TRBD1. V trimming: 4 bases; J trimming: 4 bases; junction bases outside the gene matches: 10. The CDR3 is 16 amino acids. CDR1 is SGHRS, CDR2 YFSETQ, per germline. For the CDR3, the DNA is TGCGCCAGCAGCCGCTCTGGACAGGGGGATGGAGAGACCCAGTACTTC. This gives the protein CASSRSGQGDGETQYF.